This is a list of T cell receptor beta chains from one sample in a study of CXCR3-negative and CXCR3-positive naive CD8 T cells. TCRdb re-called the 5' RACE reads, yielding one record per CDR3 amino acid sequence without DNA. This repertoire comprises approximately 66,000 distinct CDR3 sequences; its ten largest clones make up about 1.5%. Specimen: naive CXCR3- CD8+ T cells from blood. The receptors originated from a human donor in good health. Some clones in this sample may be carry-over from other donors' samples. CDR3s include the opening cysteine and the closing phenylalanine or tryptophan.

cdr3_aa | j_call | v_call
CASSDPLTSYEQYF | TRBJ2-7 | TRBV10-1
CASSPVEGLVRYTF | TRBJ1-2 | TRBV5-1
CASSPTAYSTDTQYF | TRBJ2-3 | TRBV7-9
CASRAQTDSYEQYF | TRBJ2-7 | TRBV28
CASSLLGGGEYDEQYF | TRBJ2-7 | TRBV4-2
CASASGGTYEQYF | TRBJ2-7 | TRBV12-3/TRBV12-4
CASSYSRQTANYGYTF | TRBJ1-2 | TRBV6-5
CASSYLASGGNEQFF | TRBJ2-1 | TRBV6-6
CASSEKEGIYGYTF | TRBJ1-2 | TRBV2
CASSAGQVRDYGYTF | TRBJ1-2 | TRBV5-1
CASRKGYEQYF | TRBJ2-7 | TRBV27
CSAHLGADTQYF | TRBJ2-3 | TRBV20-1
CASGTDRAGSSNQPQHF | TRBJ1-5 | TRBV28
CASSLPRYEQYF | TRBJ2-7 | TRBV28
CASSLGGTYEQYF | TRBJ2-7 | TRBV12-3/TRBV12-4
CASSRPLAAPNYEQYF | TRBJ2-7 | TRBV21-1
CAWRGLTSSYEQYF | TRBJ2-7 | TRBV30
CASSFPGVGETQYF | TRBJ2-5 | TRBV28
CASSTFVTGSDYGYTF | TRBJ1-2 | TRBV19
CASSASSLNTEAFF | TRBJ1-1 | TRBV7-9
CASSATPSSYNEQFF | TRBJ2-1 | TRBV28
CASSRPGDTQYF | TRBJ2-3 | TRBV28
CASSPDAGEYEQYF | TRBJ2-7 | TRBV4-3
CASSAQTTFPLGTDTQYF | TRBJ2-3 | TRBV6-6
CASSLVGGDGYTF | TRBJ1-2 | TRBV5-1
CASSSPPLSSYNEQFF | TRBJ2-1 | TRBV28
CASARGPGELFF | TRBJ2-2 | TRBV25-1
CASREGWDTSYEQYF | TRBJ2-7 | TRBV7-6
CSVASGGTYNEQFF | TRBJ2-1 | TRBV29-1
CASSLLPEAFF | TRBJ1-1 | TRBV7-9
CSARALAGDNEQFF | TRBJ2-1 | TRBV20-1
CSAVGESYEQYF | TRBJ2-7 | TRBV29-1
CASSQDSLSSYEQYF | TRBJ2-7 | TRBV4-2
CASSPGLAGFEQFF | TRBJ2-1 | TRBV27
CASSQNPGLGYNEQFF | TRBJ2-1 | TRBV4-1
CAWSVWGEPDTQYF | TRBJ2-3 | TRBV30
CSARGQNYNEQFF | TRBJ2-1 | TRBV20-1
CASSLTVGGTEAFF | TRBJ1-1 | TRBV5-5
CASSSQVLAGIYQETQYF | TRBJ2-5 | TRBV28
CSVAGTDTQYF | TRBJ2-3 | TRBV29-1
CASSLAPGTPILIREKLFF | TRBJ1-4 | TRBV5-1
CASSPEDRGLETQYF | TRBJ2-5 | TRBV7-7
CASSLDVGVRGQPQHF | TRBJ1-5 | TRBV7-2
CASSPVPGPAYEQYF | TRBJ2-7 | TRBV19
CASSPREGDSYGYTF | TRBJ1-2 | TRBV4-3
CSASRADETDNEQFF | TRBJ2-1 | TRBV20-1
CASSDGEPREKLFF | TRBJ1-4 | TRBV7-9
CSVEEAHPDSEQYF | TRBJ2-7 | TRBV29-1
CASSLWASGGTGELFF | TRBJ2-2 | TRBV5-1
CASSQAGTDTQYF | TRBJ2-3 | TRBV4-1
CSVGGTGDINEQYF | TRBJ2-7 | TRBV29-1
CASSQSVLEAEDYGYTF | TRBJ1-2 | TRBV23-1
CSVETDSYEQYF | TRBJ2-7 | TRBV29-1
CASSSYLVGVGESGANVLTF | TRBJ2-6 | TRBV28
CASSLELDTQYF | TRBJ2-3 | TRBV7-8
CSVRMEDGDSPLHF | TRBJ1-6 | TRBV29-1
CASSLAPQMNTEAFF | TRBJ1-1 | TRBV7-9
CSVDIPTDTQYF | TRBJ2-3 | TRBV29-1
CASSQGQWNSYEQYF | TRBJ2-7 | TRBV4-1
CASSSWGPSSYEQYF | TRBJ2-7 | TRBV5-1